The clone carrying this T cell receptor beta chain has only a few counts. Its matching antigen is unknown. A single base separates this from a much larger clone, so it may be a read error. The data derive from a study of glioma-infiltrating T cells. The CDR3 contains 12 residues. Trimming cost V 2 bases and J 9 bases, with 10 bases left between them. CDR1 is MGHDK and CDR2 is SYGVNS in the germline V gene. Using RNA template, CDR3s of TCR alpha and beta were amplified with iRepertoire arm-PCR. Tissue mRNA or PBMC total RNA, 100-400 ng, went into one-step reverse transcription and amplification. MiXCR was run by TCRdb on the multiplex PCR reads, yielding one entry per CDR3 protein. The sample records approximately 120,000 distinct CDR3 sequences, approximately 23% being singletons. The study, taken as a whole, reports: Tissue and blood shared very few CDR3 sequences. Above-expected tissue-blood divergence occurred in all gliomas, most in low-grade ones.

The sequenced sample consisted of glioma tissue, nonneoplastic brain tissue, or PBMCs (not recorded which). The source is a human donor with low-grade glioma or glioblastoma, undergoing nonglioma brain surgery, or in good health (not recorded which). This chain connects TRBV25-1 to TRBJ1-2; unclear D gene. The chain's CDR3 is CASSEQGDCYTF. CDR3 coding DNA: TGTGCCAGCAGTGAACAAGGAGATTGCTACACCTTC.